This T cell receptor (beta chain) came from a study of blood T cell repertoires in COVID-19. About the research overall: Samples came from the United States, Italy and Spain, spanning acute and convalescent COVID-19. Sample material is recorded as cDNA or gDNA derived from T cells, B-cell-depleted T cells, or PBMCs.

This CDR3 region has 16 residues. Losses at the gene ends were 10 bases for V and 3 bases for J; bases not matched to a gene: 12. The germline V gene has CDR1 ENHRY and CDR2 SYGVKD. The table came from immunoSEQ multiplex PCR; TCRdb's copy has only in-frame clones and leaves some out. The sample holds 150,000 or so clones, 88% seen once. This clone is a singleton in its sample. Sequences were obtained from peripheral blood. V and J are TRBV10-3 and TRBJ2-3; TRBD2 agrees at 11 bases. The TCR sequence derives from a man aged 55-75 years with acute or convalescent COVID-19. CDR3 region: CATQSGTSGRTDTQYF. Here the CDR3 DNA reads TGTGCCACCCAGTCCGGGACTAGCGGACGGACAGATACGCAGTATTTT.